These 22 T cell receptor beta chains were sequenced from one sample in a study of tissue T cells after allogeneic stem cell transplantation. Generated by immunoSEQ multiplex PCR, the TCRdb table keeps only in-frame clones and is missing some. This table holds fewer than 3,000 clones, around 40% found once. Time point in this sample: mouse harvest day 14 after allogeneic transplant. Each mouse received 10^7 T-cell-depleted marrow cells plus 10^6 splenic CD5+ T cells by tail vein. The sample consisted of gut tissue. The receptors come from a female BALB/c mouse given C57BL/6 T cells with graft-versus-host disease after an allogeneic hematopoietic cell transplant.

Comment on this clone: Mouse names are used for the genes. The sequenced fragment ends 1 residue before the CDR3 boundary, so the rest is inferred from the germline J gene. V is TRBV13-2 and J is TRBJ2-1; D is undetermined. Trimming stripped 2 bases from V and 0 bases from J, with 6 bases between. The length of the CDR3 is 14 residues. In germline, CDR1 is NNHNN, CDR2 SYGAGS (reference sequence). The sequenced part of the CDR3 DNA is TGTGCCAGCGGTGAGGGTCGTAACTATGCTGAGCAGTTC. Its protein is CASGEGRNYAEQF. The entire CDR3 is CASGEGRNYAEQFF.

As concerns this clone: Genes here carry mouse names. The read stops 1 residue short of the end of the CDR3; the missing end is completed from the germline J gene. This chain links TRBV12-1 with TRBJ2-2, with D perhaps assigned TRBD1 or TRBD2 (5 bases each). Between the trimmed V and J ends, which lost 0 bases and 2 bases, there was a span of 9 bases. CDR3 length: 15 amino acids. Germline CDR1 reads SGHSN; CDR2 reads HYEKVE. The CDR3 sequence is CASSLGGANTGQLYF. Partial CDR3 DNA: TGTGCCAGCTCTCTCGGAGGGGCGAACACCGGGCAGCTCTAC.

A remark on this clone: Gene names are the mouse ones. The read halts 1 residue ahead of the CDR3 end, with the missing end drawn from the germline J gene. The chain recombines TRBV26 with TRBJ2-1; 9 bases map to TRBD2. Trimming cost V 0 bases and J 3 bases; bases outside gene matches: 0. Germline CDR1 is KGHPV and CDR2 is FQNQEV (reference sequence). The CDR3 extends over 15 amino acids. CDR3 DNA, as far as it was read: TGTGCCAGCAGTCTGTCACTGGGGGGCTATGCTGAGCAGTTC. It translates to CASSLSLGGYAEQF. The CDR3 reads in full as CASSLSLGGYAEQFF.

Judged by abundance, this clone is medium-sized. Mouse gene names apply. The part of the CDR3 DNA that was read is TGTGCCAGCAGCCAAGACAGGGGATCCGACTACACC. Its translation: CASSQDRGSDYT. The full CDR3 protein is CASSQDRGSDYTF. V and J are TRBV5 and TRBJ1-2; D is possibly TRBD1 (6 bases). The read is 1 residue too short to cover the CDR3 end, so that end is filled in from the germline J gene. The CDR3 loop spans 13 amino acids. Trimming removed 0 bases from V and 5 bases from J, with 7 bases in between. Germline V gene lookup returns CDR1 LGHNA and CDR2 YNLKQL (reference sequence).

Concerning this clone itself: Gene names and germline refer to mouse. Sequencing ends 1 residue short of the CDR3 end; the germline J gene provides the rest. Other DNA sequences of this sample code for an identical CDR3. The V call is TRBV13-3, the J call TRBJ2-5, with D tentatively TRBD1 or TRBD2 (6 bases each). Germline V gene sequence: CDR1 NNHDY, CDR2 SYVADS. The length of the CDR3 is 16 residues. The V gene lost 1 base and the J gene lost 2 bases, with 14 bases spanning the gap. The CDR3: CASSDMGALPQDTQYF. CDR3 bases read: TGTGCCAGCAGTGATATGGGGGCCCTTCCCCAAGACACCCAGTAC.

Note on this clone: The germline and genes are mouse ones. The CDR3 loop is CASSPTSAETLYF. CDR3 DNA (partial): TGTGCCAGCAGCCCCACTAGTGCAGAAACGCTGTAT. The rearrangement joins TRBV3 to TRBJ2-3; D not resolved. The read ends 1 residue early relative to the CDR3; the germline J gene fills the gap. The germline gives CDR1 SNHLY, CDR2 FYNGKV (reference sequence). The CDR3 runs to 13 residues. Trimming took 5 bases from V and 0 from J, leaving 6 bases between them.

Points on this clone: Gene names refer to mouse genes. The missing CDR3 end, 1 residue past where the read stops, is filled in from the germline J gene. This chain joins TRBV20 and TRBJ2-7; 14 bases line up with TRBD2. There are 14 residues in the CDR3. V dropped 3 bases and J dropped 6; count of bases not matched to a gene: 4. Germline loops: CDR1 GFQATS, CDR2 STVNSAI. Partial CDR3 DNA: TGTGGTGCTAGAAGGGACTGGGGGGGCGCTGAACAGTAC. Amino acids: CGARRDWGGAEQY. The entire CDR3 sequence reads CGARRDWGGAEQYF.

This clone is labeled large. Gene names refer to mouse genes. The read finishes 1 residue shy of the CDR3 end, and the germline J gene is used to complete it. Within the sample, other DNA sequences also encode this same CDR3. The rearrangement uses TRBV3 and TRBJ2-7; 9 bases fit TRBD1. This CDR3 comprises 13 residues. The J segment lost 4 bases and the V segment lost 3 bases, leaving 1 base of the junction unmatched. Germline CDR1 is SNHLY and CDR2 is FYNGKV (reference sequence). The CDR3 bases that were read are TGTGCCAGCAGCTTTGGGACAGGGTATGAACAGTAC. Translated: CASSFGTGYEQY. The full CDR3 sequence reads CASSFGTGYEQYF.

Comments on this clone: The germline and genes are mouse ones. The read is 1 residue too short to cover the CDR3 end, so that end is filled in from the germline J gene. The rearrangement links TRBV5 to TRBJ1-1; D remains unclear. V was pared by 3 bases and J by 1 base, with 9 bases between. The CDR3 is 14 residues long. Per the germline V gene, CDR1 is LGHNA and CDR2 is YNLKQL (reference sequence). CDR3 bases read: TGTGCCAGCAGCCAGGGCCCTGGGAACACAGAAGTCTTC. Residues: CASSQGPGNTEVF. The complete CDR3 protein is CASSQGPGNTEVFF.

As to this clone: Gene names denote mouse genes. The read falls 1 residue short of the CDR3 end, and the missing part is taken from the germline J gene. This chain joins TRBV3 and TRBJ2-5; 9 bases align to TRBD1. The length of the CDR3 is 14 residues. From germline, CDR1 is SNHLY and CDR2 FYNGKV (reference sequence). J gave up 6 bases and V 4 bases, and 5 bases lay outside the gene matches. The CDR3 protein is CASSSGQGQDTQYF. Partial CDR3 DNA: TGTGCCAGCAGCTCGGGACAGGGACAGGACACCCAGTAC.

Details on this clone: Genes here carry mouse names. Coverage ceases 1 residue before the CDR3 finishes, and the germline J gene fills in the end. The chain recombines TRBV12-1 with TRBJ2-4; D is perhaps TRBD2 (5 bases). Germline assignment: CDR1 SGHSN and CDR2 HYEKVE. The length of the CDR3 is 20 residues. Trimming took off 0 bases at V and 2 bases at J, with 26 bases between the two ends. This CDR3 is CASSLQYRRDTSWAQNTLYF. The sequenced part of the CDR3 DNA is TGTGCCAGCTCTCTCCAATATCGGAGGGATACGAGCTGGGCTCAAAACACCTTGTAC.

For this clone: Here the gene names and germline are mouse. Coverage ceases 1 residue before the CDR3 finishes, and the germline J gene fills in the end. The chain carries TRBV20 and TRBJ2-5; D might be TRBD1 (5 bases). Germline V CDR1 and CDR2: GFQATS, STVNSAI. CDR3 length: 14 amino acids. Trimming took off 0 bases at V and 6 bases at J, with 13 bases between the two ends. The sequenced part of the CDR3 DNA is TGTGGTGCTAGGGATCGGCAGGGAGGTGACACCCAGTAC. It encodes CGARDRQGGDTQY. The full CDR3 reads CGARDRQGGDTQYF.

A note on this clone: Here the gene names and germline are mouse. The read ends 1 residue early relative to the CDR3; the germline J gene fills the gap. The chain couples TRBV26 to TRBJ2-5; TRBD1 aligns across 12 bases. The V gene's germline CDR1 is KGHPV and CDR2 FQNQEV (reference sequence). This CDR3 spans 14 amino acids. V lost 4 bases to trimming and J lost 5 bases; unmatched junction nucleotides: 1. CDR3 in amino acids: CASSPGQGADTQYF. Incomplete CDR3 DNA: TGTGCCAGCAGTCCGGGACAGGGGGCAGACACCCAGTAC. Together with reference TRBV26 and TRBJ2-5, the CDR3 gives the full variable domain: NSKVIQTPRYLVKGQGQKAKMRCIPEKGHPVVFWYQQNKNNEFKFLINFQNQEVLQQIDMTEKRFSAECPSNSPCSLEIQSSEAGDSALYLCASSPGQGADTQYFGPGTRLLVL.

To note about this clone: Mouse germline and gene names are used. The missing CDR3 end, 1 residue past where the read stops, is filled in from the germline J gene. V gene TRBV26 combines with J gene TRBJ2-2, with 7 bases matching TRBD1. Germline V lookup: CDR1 KGHPV, CDR2 FQNQEV (reference sequence). V gave up 4 bases and J gave up 0 bases; unmatched junction bases: 2. This CDR3 comprises 15 residues. The DNA read from the CDR3 is TGTGCCAGCAGTCACGGGACAGCAAACACCGGGCAGCTCTAC. Its translation is CASSHGTANTGQLY. The full CDR3 reads CASSHGTANTGQLYF.

Points on this clone: Gene names refer to mouse genes. Coverage ceases 1 residue before the CDR3 finishes, and the germline J gene fills in the end. The chain is built from TRBV3 and TRBJ2-2; TRBD2 aligns across 10 bases. The CDR3 runs to 15 residues. Germline V gene lookup returns CDR1 SNHLY and CDR2 FYNGKV (reference sequence). J gave up 6 bases and V 5 bases, and 6 bases lay outside the gene matches. Incomplete CDR3 DNA: TGTGCCAGCAGCATCCTGACTGGGGGGCCCGGGCAGCTCTAC. Translating it yields CASSILTGGPGQLY. The CDR3 reads in full as CASSILTGGPGQLYF. The full variable domain, its missing parts supplied by reference TRBV3 and TRBJ2-2, is GPKVLQIPSHQIIDMGQMVTLNCDPVSNHLYFYWYKQILGQQMEFLVNFYNGKVMEKSKLFKDQFSVERPDGSYFTLKIQPTALEDSAVYFCASSILTGGPGQLYFGEGSKLTVL.

Points on this clone: Mouse gene names and germline throughout. From the germline J gene comes the end of the CDR3, since the read stops 1 residue before it. The J gene is TRBJ1-2, the V gene TRBV26, with D possibly matching TRBD1 (5 bases). The CDR3 consists of 12 residues. Germline CDR1 KGHPV, CDR2 FQNQEV (reference sequence). The V gene lost 4 bases and the J gene lost 2 bases, with 5 bases spanning the gap. CDR3 loop: CASSRGNSDYTF. The CDR3 bases that were read are TGTGCCAGCAGTCGGGGGAACTCCGACTACACC. Variable domain in full (rest from reference TRBV26 and TRBJ1-2): NSKVIQTPRYLVKGQGQKAKMRCIPEKGHPVVFWYQQNKNNEFKFLINFQNQEVLQQIDMTEKRFSAECPSNSPCSLEIQSSEAGDSALYLCASSRGNSDYTFGSGTRLLVI.

Turning to this clone: Genes and germline come from the mouse. The read ends 1 residue before the CDR3 terminus; that terminus is restored from the germline J gene. This chain connects TRBV23 to TRBJ2-4. The germline CDR1 and CDR2 sequences are KGHTA and FQNQQP. The CDR3 runs 12 residues. The sequenced part of the CDR3 DNA is TGCTCCAGCACCTCAAGTCAAAACACCTTGTAC. Residues: CSSTSSQNTLY. The full CDR3 protein is CSSTSSQNTLYF.

To note about this clone: Genes and germline come from the mouse. The read ends 1 residue early relative to the CDR3; the germline J gene fills the gap. The chain combines TRBV15 with TRBJ2-3; no clear D. Looked up from germline, CDR1 is SGHND and CDR2 is FRSKSL. This CDR3 region has 14 residues. Trimming left V 1 base short and J 0 bases short, with 5 bases between. CDR3 in amino acids: CASSLGGSAETLYF. The part of the CDR3 DNA that was read is TGTGCCAGCAGTTTAGGGGGTAGTGCAGAAACGCTGTAT.

As regards this clone: Mouse names are used for the genes. From the germline J gene comes the end of the CDR3, since the read stops 1 residue before it. V gene TRBV12-1 combines with J gene TRBJ2-5; 10 nucleotides agree with TRBD2. The CDR3 contains 15 residues. V lost 0 bases to trimming and J lost 3 bases; unmatched junction nucleotides: 2. The germline V gene encodes CDR1 SGHSN and CDR2 HYEKVE. The CDR3: CASSLVDWGQDTQYF. The sequenced CDR3 bases are TGTGCCAGCTCTCTCGTGGACTGGGGGCAAGACACCCAGTAC.

Notes on this clone: Any gene name here is a mouse gene name. The read falls 1 residue short of the CDR3 end, and the missing part is taken from the germline J gene. The V gene is TRBV19, the J gene TRBJ1-1, with D possibly TRBD1 on 6 matching bases. Germline V CDR1 and CDR2: FNHDT, SITEND (reference sequence). Trimming took off 2 bases at V and 0 bases at J, with 8 bases between the two ends. CDR3 length: 14 amino acids. Incomplete CDR3 DNA: TGTGCCAGCAGTATGGACAGAACAAACACAGAAGTCTTC. Protein product: CASSMDRTNTEVF. The whole CDR3 sequence reads CASSMDRTNTEVFF.

Worth noting for this clone: Each gene name is a mouse one. The sequence runs out 1 residue before the end of the CDR3; the remainder is reconstructed from the germline J gene. The V gene is TRBV13-2, the J gene TRBJ1-4; 9 nucleotides agree with TRBD1. Germline CDR1 is NNHNN and CDR2 is SYGAGS (reference sequence). The length of the CDR3 is 15 residues. Trimming cost V 2 bases and J 7 bases; bases outside gene matches: 6. The CDR3 loop is CASGDPGQGGERLFF. CDR3 bases read: TGTGCCAGCGGTGACCCGGGACAGGGAGGCGAAAGATTATTT.

Regarding this clone: Germline and genes here are mouse. The CDR3 end falls 1 residue outside the read, so it is completed with the germline J gene. The chain employs TRBV3 and TRBJ2-3; 11 bases align to TRBD2. CDR3 length: 15 residues. V lost 5 bases and J lost 1; bases outside the gene matches: 2. Germline-derived CDR1 and CDR2 are SNHLY and FYNGKV (reference sequence). CDR3 sequence reads: CASSPGLGGAETLYF. Partial CDR3 DNA: TGTGCCAGCAGCCCGGGACTGGGGGGTGCAGAAACGCTGTAT.